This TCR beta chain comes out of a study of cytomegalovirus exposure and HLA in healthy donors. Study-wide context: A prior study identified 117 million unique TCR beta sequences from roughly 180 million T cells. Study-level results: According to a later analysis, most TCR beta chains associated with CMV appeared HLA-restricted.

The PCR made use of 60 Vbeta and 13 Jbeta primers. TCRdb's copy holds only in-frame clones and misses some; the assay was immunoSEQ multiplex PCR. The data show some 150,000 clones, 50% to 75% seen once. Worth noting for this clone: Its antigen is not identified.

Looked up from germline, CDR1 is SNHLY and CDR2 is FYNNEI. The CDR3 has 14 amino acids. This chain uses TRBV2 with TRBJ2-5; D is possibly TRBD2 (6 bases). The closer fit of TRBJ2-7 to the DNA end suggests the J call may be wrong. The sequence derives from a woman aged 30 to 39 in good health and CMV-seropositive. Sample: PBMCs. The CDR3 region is CASFGGGSVDEQYF. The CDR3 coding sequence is TGTGCCAGCTTCGGTGGGGGGTCAGTTGACGAGCAGTACTTC.